Given below is one TCR beta chain in context. Other DNA sequences within the sample encode an identical CDR3. Study processing details: Scientists estimated how many nucleated cells there were by amplifying reference gene primers. TCRdb's table, derived via immunoSEQ multiplex PCR, lists solely in-frame clones and lacks some. D and trimming come from the DNA, and the V and J calls and clone size come from that table. The profile shows some 210,000 clones, more than 75% of them singletons. Germline CDR1 is LGHNA and CDR2 is YNFKEQ. The trim removed 0 bases at V and 2 bases at J, leaving 4 bases unmatched. The CDR3 spans 16 residues. These data come from a study of blood T cell repertoires in COVID-19.

This TCR derives from a woman aged 40 to 55 with acute or convalescent COVID-19. V usage is TRBV4-2 and J usage is TRBJ2-3; 8 bases fit TRBD2. Sequencing was done on a sample of peripheral blood. The CDR3 loop reads CASSQEVAGLTDTQYF. CDR3 nucleotides: TGTGCCAGCAGCCAAGAAGTAGCGGGGCTCACAGATACGCAGTATTTT.